This record looks at one T cell receptor beta chain sequence and its context. The data were taken from a study of blood T cell repertoires in COVID-19. Study as a whole: Samples came from the United States, Italy and Spain, spanning acute and convalescent COVID-19. T cells, B-cell-depleted T cells, or PBMCs provided the cDNA or gDNA that served as material.

Original processing notes: Estimated nucleated cell counts came from reference gene primer amplification. Repertoires were generated with immunoSEQ multiplex PCR, while TCRdb's copy carries only in-frame clones and drops some. V and J calls and clone size come straight from that table; D and trimming were deduced from the DNA. The sample lists 210,000 or so clones, roughly 84% occurring once. Sequencing was done on a sample of peripheral blood. The source is a woman between 40 and 55 years old who had recovered from COVID-19.

The CDR3 region has the DNA TGTGCCAGCAGTCCAATCAATTCCAGGGCAGAAAAACTGTTTTTT. This sequence encodes CASSPINSRAEKLFF. V gene TRBV28 combines with J gene TRBJ1-4, with D perhaps matching TRBD1 (5 bases). With 5 bases removed from V and 8 bases from J, the gap between germline ends came to 18 bases. Germline CDR1 reads MDHEN; CDR2 reads SYDVKM. The CDR3 totals 15 residues. Drawing the rest from reference TRBV28 and TRBJ1-4, the complete variable domain is DVKVTQSSRYLVKRTGEKVFLECVQDMDHENMFWYRQDPGLGLRLIYFSYDVKMKEKGDIPEGYSVSREKKERFSLILESASTNQTSMYLCASSPINSRAEKLFFGSGTQLSVL.